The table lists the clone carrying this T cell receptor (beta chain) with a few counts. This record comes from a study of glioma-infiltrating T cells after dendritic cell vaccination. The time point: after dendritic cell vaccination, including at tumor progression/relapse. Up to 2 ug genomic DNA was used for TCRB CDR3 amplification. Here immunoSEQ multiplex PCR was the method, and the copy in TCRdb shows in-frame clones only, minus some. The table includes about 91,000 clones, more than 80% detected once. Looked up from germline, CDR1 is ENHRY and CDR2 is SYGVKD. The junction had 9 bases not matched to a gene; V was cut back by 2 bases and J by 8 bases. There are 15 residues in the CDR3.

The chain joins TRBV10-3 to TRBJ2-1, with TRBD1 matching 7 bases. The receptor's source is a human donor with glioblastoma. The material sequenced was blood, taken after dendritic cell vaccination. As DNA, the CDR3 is TGTGCCATCAGTGAGCTCCAGGGGGTTCACGATGAGCAGTTCTTC. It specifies CAISELQGVHDEQFF.